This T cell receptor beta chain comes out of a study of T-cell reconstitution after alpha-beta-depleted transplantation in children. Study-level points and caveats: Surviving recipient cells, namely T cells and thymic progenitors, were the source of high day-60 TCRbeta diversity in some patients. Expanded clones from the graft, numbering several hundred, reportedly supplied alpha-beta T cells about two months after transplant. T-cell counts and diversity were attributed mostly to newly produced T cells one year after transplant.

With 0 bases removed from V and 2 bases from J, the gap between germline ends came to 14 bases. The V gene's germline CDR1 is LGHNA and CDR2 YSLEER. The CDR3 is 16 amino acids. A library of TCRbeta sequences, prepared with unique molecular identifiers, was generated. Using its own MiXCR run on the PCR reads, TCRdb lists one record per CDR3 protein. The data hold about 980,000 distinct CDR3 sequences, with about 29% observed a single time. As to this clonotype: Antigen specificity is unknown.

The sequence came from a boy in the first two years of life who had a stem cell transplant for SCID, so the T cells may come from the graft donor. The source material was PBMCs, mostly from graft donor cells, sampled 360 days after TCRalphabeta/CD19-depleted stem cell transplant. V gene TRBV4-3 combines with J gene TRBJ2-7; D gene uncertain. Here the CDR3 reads CASSQDLPDGAYEQYF. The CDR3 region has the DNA TGCGCCAGCAGCCAAGATCTGCCAGACGGAGCCTACGAGCAGTACTTC.